The clone carrying this T cell receptor (beta chain) is medium-sized in the sample. Antigen specificity is unknown. This sample was included in a study of circulating CD8 cells and anti-PD-1 response in melanoma. Study findings and constraints: Generally, no replicate experiments were performed.

CDR1 is SGHTA, CDR2 FQGTGA, per germline. The J segment lost 2 bases and the V segment lost 5 bases, leaving 6 bases of the junction unmatched. CDR3 size: 15 residues. TCR libraries were prepared from around 14 ng of total RNA with the QIAseq Immune Repertoire TCR panel. TCRdb recomputed calls from the reads with MiXCR, one row per CDR3 protein. The data contain approximately 700 distinct CDR3 sequences, roughly an eighth of them singletons. Four subsets defined by PD-1 and/or TIGIT were sorted from live CD3+CD8+TCRalphabeta+ cells. The sequence came from a human donor with melanoma. The gene calls are TRBV7-3 and TRBJ2-3; 8 bases align to TRBD1. The specimen was CD8+ T cells from PBMCs, collected at baseline or after one month of anti-PD-1 therapy (not recorded which). As DNA, the CDR3 is TGTGCCAGCAGCCTACAGGGGGACAACACAGATACGCAGTATTTT. Translation gives CASSLQGDNTDTQYF.